This T cell receptor beta chain was found in a study of Ad26.COV2.S vaccination and SARS-CoV-2 variants. Overall study context: As a participant in COV1001, the donor was in the Ad26.COV2.S trial arm.

V was trimmed by 3 bases and J by 1 base, leaving 12 bases between them. CDR1 SEHNR and CDR2 FQNEAQ come from the germline V gene (reference sequence). This CDR3 contains 15 residues. TCRdb's copy holds only in-frame clones and misses some; the assay was immunoSEQ multiplex PCR. The sample has hundreds of thousands of clones, about 85% seen once. Treatment here: some 20 received Ad26.COV2.S at low or high dose, single or two shots; 5 received placebo; per-sample allocation not given. Sampling occurred on day 63 after the first vaccine or placebo injection. The sequenced sample was peripheral blood, obtained in a trial of Ad26.COV2.S vaccine versus placebo. This TCR derives from a person aged 18-65 years who received the Ad26.COV2.S COVID-19 vaccine or a placebo. The chain carries TRBV7-9 and TRBJ1-1; D call uncertain. In DNA, the CDR3 is TGTGCCAGCAGCTTTATACTCGGTCCGAACACTGAAGCTTTCTTT. Its translation is CASSFILGPNTEAFF.